Sequencing of this T cell receptor beta chain was carried out in a study of blood T cell repertoires in COVID-19. This clone has more than one count but fewer than ten. The CDR3 runs to 15 residues. After removal of 0 bases from V and 5 bases from J, the junction contained 6 bases not matched to a gene. Germline lookup yields CDR1 SGDLS and CDR2 YYNGEE. The protocol was immunoSEQ multiplex PCR, while the TCRdb copy is restricted to in-frame clones and leaves out a portion. This sample has over 110,000 clones, with over 70% found just once. The chain is built from TRBV9 and TRBJ2-3, with TRBD1 identical over 7 bases. The TCR comes from a man between 65 and 85 years old who had recovered from COVID-19. The sequencing sample was made of peripheral blood. The CDR3 DNA sequence: TGTGCCAGCAGCGTAGGTTACAGGGGTGGAGATACGCAGTATTTT. Amino acids: CASSVGYRGGDTQYF.